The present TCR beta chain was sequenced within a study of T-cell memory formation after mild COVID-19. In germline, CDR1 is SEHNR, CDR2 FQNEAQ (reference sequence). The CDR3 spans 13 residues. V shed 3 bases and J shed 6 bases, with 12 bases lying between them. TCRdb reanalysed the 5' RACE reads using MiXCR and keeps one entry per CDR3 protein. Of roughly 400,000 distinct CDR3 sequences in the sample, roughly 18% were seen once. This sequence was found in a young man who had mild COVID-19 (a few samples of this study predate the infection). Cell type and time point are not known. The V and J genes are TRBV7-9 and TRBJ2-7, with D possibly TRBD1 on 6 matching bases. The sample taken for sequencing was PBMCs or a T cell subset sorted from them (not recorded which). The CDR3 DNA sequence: TGTGCCAGCAGCTTCAATACACAGGGCGAGCAGTACGTC. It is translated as CASSFNTQGEQYV.